This paragraph reports one TCR beta chain. This record comes from a study of blood T cell repertoires in COVID-19. Per the original data handling: Reference gene primer amplification gave nucleated cell count estimates. Sequenced by immunoSEQ multiplex PCR; TCRdb stores in-frame clones only, minus some. V and J calls and clone size come straight from that table; D and trimming were deduced from the DNA. This table holds some 130,000 clones, around four fifths found once. The sequenced sample was peripheral blood. This TCR derives from a man aged 60 to 69 who had recovered from COVID-19.

The CDR3 DNA follows: TGCGCCAGCAGCCAAGATCCGGTGAACACTGAAGCTTTCTTT. This encodes CASSQDPVNTEAFF. The rearrangement links TRBV4-3 to TRBJ1-1; D call uncertain. With 0 bases removed from V and 0 bases from J, the gap between germline ends came to 5 bases. Germline loops: CDR1 LGHNA, CDR2 YSLEER. The CDR3 consists of 14 residues.